This T cell receptor beta chain is from a study of blood T cells in healthy people across ages. Every participating donor contributed about 10 milliliters of peripheral blood through a draw. In its sample, this clonotype was seen a few times. Then a second PCR, running roughly 7 to 11 cycles, was carried out with a sample-barcoded 5' primer and a J-beta primer mix. TCRdb independently ran MiXCR on the 5' RACE reads; one entry per CDR3 protein. This sample has 1.5 million to 2 million distinct CDR3 sequences, with about 39% found just once. Per the germline V gene, CDR1 is MNHEY and CDR2 is SMNVEV (reference sequence). The CDR3 consists of 15 residues. The junction had 4 bases not matched to a gene; V was cut back by 3 bases and J by 4 bases.

The clonotype was recovered from a human donor in good health. The chain employs TRBV27 and TRBJ1-1; the match to TRBD1 covers 11 bases. Sequencing was performed on blood. The chain's CDR3 is CASSFGDRGFTEAFF. CDR3 DNA: TGTGCCAGCAGTTTTGGGGACAGGGGGTTCACTGAAGCTTTCTTT.